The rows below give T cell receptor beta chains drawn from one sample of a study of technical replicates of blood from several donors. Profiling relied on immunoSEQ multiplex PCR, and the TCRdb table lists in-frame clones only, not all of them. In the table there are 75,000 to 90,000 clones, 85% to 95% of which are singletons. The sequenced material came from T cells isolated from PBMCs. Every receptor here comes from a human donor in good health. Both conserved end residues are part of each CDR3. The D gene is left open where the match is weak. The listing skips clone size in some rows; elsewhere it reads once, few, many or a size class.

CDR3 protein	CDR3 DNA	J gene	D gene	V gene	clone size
CAISESVRLNEKLFF	TGTGCCATCAGTGAGTCGGTGCGGTTAAATGAAAAACTGTTTTTT	TRBJ1-4	-	TRBV10-3	-
CASSPYSTLYGYTF	TGTGCCAGCAGCCCCTACTCCACTCTCTATGGCTACACCTTC	TRBJ1-2	-	TRBV5-5	-
CASSLAGLAGGENTQYF	TGCGCCAGCAGCTTGGCCGGACTAGCGGGAGGGGAGAATACGCAGTATTTT	TRBJ2-3	TRBD2	TRBV5-1	-
CAWSTGLAGVETQYF	TGTGCCTGGAGTACAGGACTAGCGGGAGTAGAGACCCAGTACTTC	TRBJ2-5	TRBD2	TRBV30	-
CAISDSTGGNTIYF	TGTGCCATCAGTGACTCTACAGGGGGAAACACCATATATTTT	TRBJ1-3	-	TRBV10-3	-
CASSSFLPDEQFF	TGTGCCAGCAGCTCTTTTCTGCCGGATGAGCAGTTCTTC	TRBJ2-1	-	TRBV9	-
CASSPGREAVTGELFF	TGTGCCAGCTCACCAGGGCGGGAGGCTGTCACCGGGGAGCTGTTTTTT	TRBJ2-2	TRBD2	TRBV18	-
CAGLLSSTDTQYF	TGTGCCGGACTTCTCTCCAGCACAGATACGCAGTATTTT	TRBJ2-3	-	TRBV30	-
CAWSAPGEKLFF	TGTGCCTGGAGTGCCCCGGGGGAAAAACTGTTTTTT	TRBJ1-4	-	TRBV30	few
CASSHSDQYNEQFF	TGCGCCAGCAGCCATTCAGATCAATACAATGAGCAGTTCTTC	TRBJ2-1	-	TRBV4-1	-
CASSLRHTGELFF	TGTGCCAGCAGTTTGAGGCACACCGGGGAGCTGTTTTTT	TRBJ2-2	-	TRBV25-1	-
CASSAAGTGAKLFF	TGTGCCAGCAGTGCAGCCGGGACAGGGGCAAAACTGTTTTTT	TRBJ1-4	TRBD1	TRBV2	-
CSVENTGDNIFNYGYTF	TGCAGCGTTGAAAATACAGGGGACAACATCTTTAACTATGGCTACACCTTC	TRBJ1-2	TRBD1	TRBV29-1	-
CASSSRDSHEQYF	TGTGCCAGCAGCAGTCGGGACAGCCACGAGCAGTACTTC	TRBJ2-7	TRBD1	TRBV13	-
CASSPIQGNQPQHF	TGCGCCAGCAGCCCGATCCAGGGAAACCAGCCCCAGCATTTT	TRBJ1-5	-	TRBV4-1	-
CGVGSGETQYF	TGCGGAGTCGGGTCTGGGGAGACCCAGTACTTC	TRBJ2-5	-	TRBV20-1	-
CASSDGTTNQPQHF	TGTGCCAGCAGTGATGGGACAACTAATCAGCCCCAGCATTTT	TRBJ1-5	-	TRBV2	-
CASSLTVPDQPQHF	TGTGCCAGCAGCTTGACAGTGCCTGATCAGCCCCAGCATTTT	TRBJ1-5	-	TRBV7-9	-
CATVTSGTGELFF	TGTGCCACCGTGACTAGCGGGACCGGGGAGCTGTTTTTT	TRBJ2-2	TRBD2	TRBV6-5	-
CASSRDSYEQYF	TGTGCCAGCAGCCGAGATAGCTACGAGCAGTACTTC	TRBJ2-7	-	TRBV5-4	-
CASSVEGVAGYYEQYF	TGTGCCAGCAGCGTAGAAGGAGTAGCGGGTTACTACGAGCAGTACTTC	TRBJ2-7	TRBD2	TRBV9	-
CASSLTDRGAEAFF	TGTGCCAGCAGCCTAACGGACAGGGGGGCTGAAGCTTTCTTT	TRBJ1-1	TRBD1	TRBV16	-
CASSLDSYTYEQYF	TGCGCCAGCAGCTTGGACAGTTATACCTACGAGCAGTACTTC	TRBJ2-7	-	TRBV5-1	-
CSVEDLQTGDLRQQYF	TGCAGCGTTGAAGATCTTCAGACAGGGGATTTGCGACAGCAGTACTTC	TRBJ2-7	TRBD1	TRBV29-1	-
CASKLGQTEAFF	TGTGCCAGCAAATTGGGACAGACTGAAGCTTTCTTT	TRBJ1-1	TRBD1	TRBV7-9	-
CASSLAGQGASETQYF	TGTGCCAGCAGCTTAGCCGGACAGGGGGCTAGTGAGACCCAGTACTTC	TRBJ2-5	TRBD1	TRBV7-2	-
CSVETGLGTYEQYF	TGCAGCGTTGAAACGGGACTAGGGACCTACGAGCAGTACTTC	TRBJ2-7	TRBD2	TRBV29-1	-
CASSFVQYSNQPQHF	TGTGCCAGCAGTTTTGTCCAGTATAGCAATCAGCCCCAGCATTTT	TRBJ1-5	-	TRBV28	-
CASSLASDIRIYEQYF	TGCGCCAGCAGCTTGGCTTCAGACATTCGGATTTACGAGCAGTACTTC	TRBJ2-7	-	TRBV5-1	-
CASRLTGANTGELFF	TGCGCCAGCAGGTTGACAGGGGCGAACACCGGGGAGCTGTTTTTT	TRBJ2-2	TRBD1	TRBV5-1	-
CASSSDRTSANYGYTF	TGTGCCAGCAGTTCGGACAGGACTTCAGCTAACTATGGCTACACCTTC	TRBJ1-2	TRBD1	TRBV28	-
CASSPAGQYIYEQYF	TGTGCCAGCTCACCAGCGGGACAGTACATCTACGAGCAGTACTTC	TRBJ2-7	-	TRBV18	-
CASSELRGLETQYF	TGTGCCAGCAGTGAGTTACGCGGGTTGGAGACCCAGTACTTC	TRBJ2-5	-	TRBV6-1	-
CATSRGGDDEKLFF	TGTGCCACCAGTAGGGGAGGGGACGATGAAAAACTGTTTTTT	TRBJ1-4	-	TRBV6-1	-
CAIWTWPGDPYSNQPQHF	TGTGCCATCTGGACGTGGCCAGGGGACCCCTATAGCAATCAGCCCCAGCATTTT	TRBJ1-5	-	TRBV10-3	-
CASSPDRATEAFF	TGTGCCAGCAGTCCGGACAGGGCGACTGAAGCTTTCTTT	TRBJ1-1	TRBD1	TRBV6-5	-
CASSLGVGANVLTF	TGTGCCAGCAGCCTAGGGGTTGGGGCCAACGTCCTGACTTTC	TRBJ2-6	-	TRBV6-1	-
CASSPPPALNTEAFF	TGTGCCAGCAGTCCCCCCCCTGCGCTCAACACTGAAGCTTTCTTT	TRBJ1-1	-	TRBV28	-
CASTPPPIAGVDNEQFF	TGTGCCAGTACTCCACCCCCAATAGCGGGAGTGGATAATGAGCAGTTCTTC	TRBJ2-1	TRBD2	TRBV19	once
CASSYSWTSHHEQYF	TGTGCCAGCAGTTACTCTTGGACTAGCCACCACGAGCAGTACTTC	TRBJ2-7	TRBD2	TRBV6-5	-
CASSIGDATNEKLFF	TGTGCCAGCAGCATCGGAGATGCAACTAATGAAAAACTGTTTTTT	TRBJ1-4	-	TRBV7-9	-
CASSIPTEREEYNEQFF	TGTGCCAGTAGTATCCCTACGGAGCGGGAGGAATACAATGAGCAGTTCTTC	TRBJ2-1	TRBD2	TRBV19	-
CASSYMTGNYGYTF	TGTGCCAGCAGTTATATGACAGGCAACTATGGCTACACCTTC	TRBJ1-2	-	TRBV6-5	-
CASSLDAGQGTEAFF	TGTGCCAGCAGCTTAGATGCTGGACAGGGGACTGAAGCTTTCTTT	TRBJ1-1	TRBD1	TRBV11-3	-
CASSPSYRDLETQYF	TGTGCCAGCAGCCCCTCCTACAGGGATCTGGAGACCCAGTACTTC	TRBJ2-5	-	TRBV11-3	-
CASSVEGPGMGYTF	TGTGCCAGCAGCGTAGAAGGCCCAGGGATGGGCTACACCTTC	TRBJ1-2	-	TRBV9	-